This T cell receptor (beta chain) was sequenced in a study of blood T cells in healthy people across ages (dated by TCRdb to between 2014 and 2017). Study-wide context: In model experiments, roughly one uniquely barcoded TCR beta cDNA molecule per two T cells was captured by template switching. To track age-related changes in TCR beta repertoire diversity, the study relied on deep sequencing normalized with unique cDNA molecular identifiers. Four age groups were formed from the donors: young (average about 16 years), middle-aged (around 39), aged (roughly 56) and long-lived (around 82). Donors of different ages were randomly distributed across sequencing lanes to avoid experimental bias. Using the same blood draw, the study looked at two additional independent replicas of 1 million unique cDNA reads for two donors, one aged 18 to 29 and the other aged 80 or older. The investigation overall reported the following: Because donor CMV infection status was unknown, age-related changes in expanded clonotypes were potentially confounded. Since profiling was done on bulk unsorted PBMCs, naive and antigen-experienced compartments could not be conclusively compared. Observed TCR beta diversity per million T cells fell roughly linearly with age, and a significant reduction was already apparent by age approximately 40. The long-lived group showed more naive CD4+ T cells, fewer expanded clones and increased TCR diversity than the aged group, suggesting age selection. Estimates of total diversity based on one million sequenced T cells were regarded as lower bounds and as underestimates. Observed TCR beta diversity correlated strongly with the percentage of naive T cells measured by flow cytometry.

The 35 to 40 donors, aged roughly 6 to 95 years, were systemically healthy Caucasian individuals from Russia. Each donor gave ten milliliters of peripheral blood, drawn into EDTA-treated Vacutainer tubes. Ficoll-Paque density-gradient centrifugation was used to isolate PBMCs, with at least 7 million obtained per sample. Total RNA was extracted from PBMCs with Trizol reagent, with at least 5.5 micrograms obtained per sample. The percentages of naive CD45RAhigh/CD27high T cells were determined by flow cytometry on a PBMC aliquot from every donor. The germline V gene encodes CDR1 MNHEY and CDR2 SMNVEV (reference sequence). V and J are truncated by 8 bases and 8 bases respectively, leaving an intervening sequence of 15 bases. CDR3 length: 13 amino acids, cysteine to phenylalanine. Just CDR3 DNA is preserved here, 39 bases in frame from base 1. The method was 5' RACE. The listed sequencing device is Illumina HiSeq 2500. A second PCR of roughly 7 to 12 cycles was run with a J-beta primer mix and a sample-barcoded 5' primer. A unique molecular identifier was introduced onto each TCR beta cDNA molecule by a template-switch 5' adaptor carrying 12 random nucleotides. At least 3 million CDR3-containing paired-end reads were obtained from each sample. All of the RNA was converted into first-strand cDNA using the Mint cDNA synthesis kit, with a TRBC-specific oligonucleotide serving as the primer. After uracil-DNA glycosylase treatment, a first 18-cycle PCR used universal primers M1SS and BC2_uni_R on all cDNA. The paper's processing steps were these. For normalization, 1 million high-quality reads, each with a distinct molecular identifier, were randomly selected from each sample. Instead of being binned into consensus sequences, reads that shared molecular identifiers were thrown out. CDR3 identification, clonotype clustering and error correction used MiTCR with a Q25 quality threshold and the strictest error-elimination algorithm. A nonparametric unseen species model with Euler transformation was used to estimate a lower bound on total TCR beta diversity. TCRdb reanalyzed the raw reads on its own, using fastp at Q25 for trimming and MiXCR for clone calling, and kept in-frame beta chains. Identical CDR3 protein sequences are pooled into one entry, listed with their most common genes and DNA. These V and J calls rely on TCRdb rather than the paper's analysis. The sample includes more than 550,000 distinct CDR3 sequences, with roughly 20% observed a single time. 20% to 25% of the sample is taken by the ten largest.

Worth noting for this clonotype: What this receptor recognizes is not known. Per-nucleotide qualities are absent, and no much larger clonotype sits a single base away.

The chain was built from TRBV27 and TRBJ2-2, with no reliable assignment of the D segment. This TCR was sampled from an older man in good health. Specimen: blood. The sequenced DNA is TGTGCCAGCGGGGTTTGGGGAACTGGGGAGCTGTTTTTT. Translated, this gives CASGVWGTGELFF.